This passage covers 29 T cell receptor beta chains from one sample sequenced in a study of monozygotic twins with inflammatory bowel disease. For each CDR3 protein, TCRdb gives one entry from its re-call of the 5' RACE reads, without DNA. The listing records 110,000 to 150,000 distinct CDR3 sequences. The sequenced sample consisted of blood. Receptors were obtained from a human donor with ulcerative colitis or Crohn's disease, or a healthy co-twin of an affected twin (not recorded which).

J is TRBJ2-3 and V is TRBV7-2; TCRdb picks TRBD2, but there is no DNA to check that call. The CDR3 runs to 15 residues. Looked up from germline, CDR1 is SGHTA and CDR2 is FQGNSA. The CDR3 is CASSLGSSGTDTQYF. Using reference TRBV7-2 and TRBJ2-3 for the parts outside the CDR3, the full variable domain is GAGVSQSPSNKVTEKGKDVELRCDPISGHTALYWYRQSLGQGLEFLIYFQGNSAPDKSGLPSDRFSAERTGGSVSTLTIQRTQQEDSAVYLCASSLGSSGTDTQYFGPGTRLTVL.

V is TRBV28 and J is TRBJ1-3; TCRdb's assignment of TRBD1 cannot be checked, as there is no DNA. Germline V gives CDR1 MDHEN, CDR2 SYDVKM. The CDR3 is 14 amino acids. CDR3 region: CASRLGGRGNTIYF. The full variable domain, completed using reference TRBV28 and TRBJ1-3, is DVKVTQSSRYLVKRTGEKVFLECVQDMDHENMFWYRQDPGLGLRLIYFSYDVKMKEKGDIPEGYSVSREKKERFSLILESASTNQTSMYLCASRLGGRGNTIYFGEGSWLTVV.

The chain carries TRBV24-1 and TRBJ2-7; the TRBD1 assignment by TCRdb is unverifiable without DNA. The CDR3 consists of 13 residues. Germline CDR1 is KGHDR and CDR2 is SFDVKD. Here the CDR3 reads CATSDGAFNEQYF.

The chain recombines TRBV5-1 with TRBJ2-3; the TCRdb D gene call, TRBD1, has no DNA to confirm it. From germline, CDR1 is SGHRS and CDR2 YFSETQ. The CDR3 is made up of 16 amino acids. The CDR3 region is CASSSGQTLSTDTQYF.

The chain joins TRBV24-1 to TRBJ2-5; TCRdb calls TRBD2, which cannot be checked without DNA. Germline V gives CDR1 KGHDR, CDR2 SFDVKD. The CDR3 sequence is 15 residues long. The CDR3 loop reads CATSVAGGPRETQYF.

This chain joins TRBV4-3 and TRBJ2-2; TCRdb calls TRBD2, which cannot be checked without DNA. Germline V gene lookup returns CDR1 LGHNA and CDR2 YSLEER. The CDR3 sequence is 15 residues long. CDR3: CASSQEGGFAGELFF.

The rearrangement links TRBV27 to TRBJ1-1. Germline V CDR1 and CDR2: MNHEY, SMNVEV (reference sequence). The length of the CDR3 is 13 residues. This CDR3 is CASSLKRNTEAFF.

This chain joins TRBV5-5 and TRBJ1-1; the TCRdb D gene call, TRBD1, has no DNA to confirm it. This CDR3 contains 16 residues. Looked up from germline, CDR1 is SGHKS and CDR2 is YYEKEE (reference sequence). CDR3 region: CASSFTRQGLNTEAFF.

J is TRBJ2-7 and V is TRBV20-1; the D call from TCRdb, TRBD1, cannot be confirmed without DNA. Per the germline V gene, CDR1 is DFQATT and CDR2 is SNEGSKA (reference sequence). The CDR3 extends over 12 amino acids. The CDR3 loop is CSASKGGAEQYF.

The J gene is TRBJ2-1, the V gene TRBV20-1; the TCRdb D gene call, TRBD1, has no DNA to confirm it. The CDR3 contains 13 residues. Germline V gene sequence: CDR1 DFQATT, CDR2 SNEGSKA (reference sequence). The CDR3 loop is CSAIMDRVNEQFF.

The chain couples TRBV9 to TRBJ2-1; TCRdb reports TRBD2, a call that lacks DNA to check it against. This CDR3 region has 17 residues. Germline CDR1 is SGDLS and CDR2 is YYNGEE. The CDR3 here is CASSLRLAGSSYNEQFF.

CDR3 sequence reads: CASSPQGQGAGQPQHF. The J gene is TRBJ1-5, the V gene TRBV12-3 or TRBV12-4; as DNA is missing, the TRBD1 call by TCRdb cannot be tested. This CDR3 is built from 16 residues.

The rearrangement joins TRBV5-6 to TRBJ2-3; there is no DNA to check the TCRdb D call of TRBD1. The CDR3 runs to 13 residues. Germline assignment: CDR1 SGHDT and CDR2 YYEEEE. The CDR3 loop reads CASSPTGTGTQYF.

This chain joins TRBV10-2 and TRBJ2-3; TCRdb lists TRBD1, though no DNA is available to test this call. The CDR3 covers 12 residues. Germline V gives CDR1 WSHSY, CDR2 SAAADI. The CDR3 sequence is CARPGDPDTQYF.

The chain employs TRBV4-1 and TRBJ2-7; no DNA is available, so the TRBD2 call from TCRdb remains unchecked. The CDR3 consists of 16 residues. The germline V gene has CDR1 MGHRA and CDR2 YSYEKL. The CDR3 here is CASSQGAQDGRDEQYF.

The J gene is TRBJ2-3, the V gene TRBV20-1; absent DNA, TCRdb's TRBD2 call cannot be checked. Germline assignment: CDR1 DFQATT and CDR2 SNEGSKA (reference sequence). This CDR3 has 15 residues. The CDR3 sequence is CSASRLAGAVDTQYF.

CDR3: CAWSGSYNEQFF. The chain has TRBV30 and TRBJ2-1. Germline V lookup: CDR1 GTSNPN, CDR2 SVGIG (reference sequence). This CDR3 has 12 amino acids.

The chain uses TRBV5-1 and TRBJ1-1; TCRdb's assignment of TRBD1 cannot be checked, as there is no DNA. Germline CDR1 is SGHRS and CDR2 is YFSETQ. This CDR3 is 14 amino acids long. This chain's CDR3 is CASSFVQGNTEAFF.

This rearrangement joins TRBV5-1 to TRBJ2-1; as DNA is missing, the TRBD1 call by TCRdb cannot be tested. Germline CDR1 and CDR2: SGHRS and YFSETQ. The CDR3 runs to 14 residues. Here the CDR3 reads CASSHRQVYNEQFF.

The chain uses TRBV5-1 and TRBJ1-3. Germline V gene lookup returns CDR1 SGHRS and CDR2 YFSETQ. The CDR3 is 14 amino acids. CDR3 amino acids: CASSLADSGNTIYF.

The chain uses TRBV24-1 and TRBJ2-5; with no DNA, the TCRdb D assignment of TRBD1 cannot be verified. Germline CDR1 KGHDR, CDR2 SFDVKD. The CDR3 totals 16 residues. The CDR3 loop is CATSRPGTGGRETQYF.

This chain connects TRBV6-5 to TRBJ1-2. Germline V lookup: CDR1 MNHEY, CDR2 SVGAGI. This CDR3 is 15 amino acids long. CDR3 in amino acids: CASSYNGDGGYGYTF.

The V gene is TRBV7-9, the J gene TRBJ2-3. Germline V gene lookup returns CDR1 SEHNR and CDR2 FQNEAQ (reference sequence). This CDR3 contains 15 residues. The CDR3 sequence is CASSSARFSTDTQYF.

This chain joins TRBV18 and TRBJ2-7; with no DNA, the TCRdb D assignment of TRBD2 cannot be verified. This CDR3 has 16 residues. Germline V CDR1 and CDR2: KGHSH, LQKENI. CDR3 loop: CASSPGGTSGIYEQYF.

This sequence joins TRBV25-1 and TRBJ1-1; TCRdb outputs TRBD1, but without DNA this stays unchecked. This CDR3 has 14 residues. The V gene's germline CDR1 is MGHDK and CDR2 SYGVNS. This chain's CDR3 is CASSEGPGNTEAFF.

This CDR3 is CSAAGASGIPAETQYF. V gene TRBV20-1 combines with J gene TRBJ2-5; TCRdb names TRBD2, which stays unverified in the absence of DNA. The CDR3 extends over 16 amino acids. Germline-derived CDR1 and CDR2 are DFQATT and SNEGSKA (reference sequence).

V is TRBV29-1 and J is TRBJ2-2; TCRdb's D gene call, TRBD2, goes unchecked for lack of DNA. Germline CDR1 is SQVTM and CDR2 is ANQGSEA. CDR3 length equals 14 residues. The CDR3 loop is CSVGASSDTGELFF.

V gene TRBV11-2 combines with J gene TRBJ1-1. CDR3 size: 14 residues. Germline V gene sequence: CDR1 SGHAT, CDR2 FQNNGV. CDR3 sequence reads: CASSPRFGNTEAFF.

The chain combines TRBV9 with TRBJ2-2; TCRdb lists TRBD1, though no DNA is available to test this call. Germline V lookup: CDR1 SGDLS, CDR2 YYNGEE. The CDR3 consists of 15 residues. The CDR3 loop reads CASSVGDRGDGELFF.